The next 4 T cell receptor beta chains were all read from a single sample in a study of blood T cell repertoires in COVID-19. Produced via immunoSEQ multiplex PCR; TCRdb's table is partial and in-frame only. The sample has about 170,000 clones, about four fifths seen once. Input material: peripheral blood. These receptors were collected from a woman aged 80 or older with acute or convalescent COVID-19.

V is TRBV7-8 and J is TRBJ2-5; the match to TRBD2 covers 8 bases. Germline V CDR1 and CDR2: SGHVS, FQNEAQ. The CDR3 has 14 residues. J was trimmed by 1 base and V by 5 bases; bases with no gene match: 3. The CDR3 reads CASSPAGGQETQYF. In DNA, the CDR3 is TGTGCCAGCAGCCCTGCGGGGGGCCAAGAGACCCAGTACTTC.

CDR3 loop: CASSRDPSGVGEQYF. CDR3 nucleotides: TGTGCCAGCAGCCGGGATCCCTCAGGGGTCGGGGAGCAGTACTTC. The chain recombines TRBV7-9 with TRBJ2-7, with D maybe TRBD1 (6 bases). Trimming removed 5 bases from V and 7 bases from J, with 21 bases in between. The CDR3 spans 15 residues. Germline V gene data show CDR1 as SEHNR and CDR2 as FQNEAQ (reference sequence).

This clone was detected once. The V gene is TRBV5-4, the J gene TRBJ1-1, with 7 bases that match TRBD1. The CDR3 has 12 amino acids. V shed 0 bases, J shed 7 bases, and the junction held 0 bases outside the gene matches. Germline V gene lookup returns CDR1 SGHNT and CDR2 YYREEE (reference sequence). CDR3 coding DNA: TGTGCCAGCAGCTTGGCAGGGGGTGAAGCTTTCTTT. Amino acid sequence: CASSLAGGEAFF.

V gene TRBV2 combines with J gene TRBJ2-7; D gene unclear. Per germline, CDR1 SNHLY and CDR2 FYNNEI. V dropped 6 bases and J dropped 0 bases, with 6 bases sitting between them. The CDR3 is 12 amino acids. The CDR3 spells CASRIVSYEQYF. Here the CDR3 DNA reads TGTGCCAGCAGGATAGTCTCCTACGAGCAGTACTTC.